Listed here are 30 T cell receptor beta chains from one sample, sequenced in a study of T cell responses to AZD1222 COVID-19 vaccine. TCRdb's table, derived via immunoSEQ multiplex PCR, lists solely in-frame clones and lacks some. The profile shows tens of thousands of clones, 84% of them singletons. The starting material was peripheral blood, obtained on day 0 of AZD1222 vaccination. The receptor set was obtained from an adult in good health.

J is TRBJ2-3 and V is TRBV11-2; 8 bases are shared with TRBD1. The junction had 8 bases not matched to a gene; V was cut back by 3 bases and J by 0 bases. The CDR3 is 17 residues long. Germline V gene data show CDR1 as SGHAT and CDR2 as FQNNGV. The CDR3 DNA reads TGTGCCAGCAGCTTGTCAGGGGGCAGCTGGAGCACAGATACGCAGTATTTT. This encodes CASSLSGGSWSTDTQYF.

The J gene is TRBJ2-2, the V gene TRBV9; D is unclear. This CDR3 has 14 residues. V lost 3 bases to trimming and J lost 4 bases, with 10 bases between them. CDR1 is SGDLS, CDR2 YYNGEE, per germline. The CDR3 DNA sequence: TGTGCCAGCAGCGCGGATCTTTTCACCGGGGAGCTGTTTTTT. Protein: CASSADLFTGELFF.

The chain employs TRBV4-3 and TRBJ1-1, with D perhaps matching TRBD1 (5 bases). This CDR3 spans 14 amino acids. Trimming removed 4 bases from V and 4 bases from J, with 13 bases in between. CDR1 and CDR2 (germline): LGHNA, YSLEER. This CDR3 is CASSLRGGGTEAFF. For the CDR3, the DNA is TGCGCCAGCAGCCTAAGGGGAGGTGGCACTGAAGCTTTCTTT.

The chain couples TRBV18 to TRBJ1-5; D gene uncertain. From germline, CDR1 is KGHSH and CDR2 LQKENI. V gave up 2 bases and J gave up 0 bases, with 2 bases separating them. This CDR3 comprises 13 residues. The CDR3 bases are TGTGCCAGCTCACCATATAGCAATCAGCCCCAGCATTTT. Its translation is CASSPYSNQPQHF. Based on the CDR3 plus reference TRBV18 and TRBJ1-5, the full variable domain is NAGVMQNPRHLVRRRGQEARLRCSPMKGHSHVYWYRQLPEEGLKFMVYLQKENIIDESGMPKERFSAEFPKEGPSILRIQQVVRGDSAAYFCASSPYSNQPQHFGDGTRLSIL.

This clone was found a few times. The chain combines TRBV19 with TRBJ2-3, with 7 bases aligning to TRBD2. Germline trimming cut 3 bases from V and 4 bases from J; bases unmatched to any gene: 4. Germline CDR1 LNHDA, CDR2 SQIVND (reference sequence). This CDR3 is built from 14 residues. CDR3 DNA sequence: TGTGCCAGTAGTATTGCCAGCGGGGCAGATACGCAGTATTTT. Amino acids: CASSIASGADTQYF.

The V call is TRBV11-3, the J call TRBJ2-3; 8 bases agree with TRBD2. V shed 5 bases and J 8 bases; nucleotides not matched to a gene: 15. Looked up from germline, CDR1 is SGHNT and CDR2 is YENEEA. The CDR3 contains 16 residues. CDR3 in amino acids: CASSPPDTGGHGTQYF. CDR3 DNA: TGTGCCAGCAGCCCCCCCGATACGGGGGGGCATGGTACGCAGTATTTT.

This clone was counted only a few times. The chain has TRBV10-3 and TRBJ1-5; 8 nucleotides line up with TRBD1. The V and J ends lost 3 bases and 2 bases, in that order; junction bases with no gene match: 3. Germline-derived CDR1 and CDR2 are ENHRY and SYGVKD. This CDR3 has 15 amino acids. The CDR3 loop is CAISDGQGGNQPQHF. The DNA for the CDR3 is TGTGCCATCAGTGACGGACAGGGCGGCAATCAGCCCCAGCATTTT.

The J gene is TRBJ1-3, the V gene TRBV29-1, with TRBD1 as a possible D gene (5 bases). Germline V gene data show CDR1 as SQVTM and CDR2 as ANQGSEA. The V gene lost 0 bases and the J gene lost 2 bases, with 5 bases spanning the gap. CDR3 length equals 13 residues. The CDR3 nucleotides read TGCAGCGTTGAAGAGGGGGCTGGAAACACCATATATTTT. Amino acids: CSVEEGAGNTIYF.

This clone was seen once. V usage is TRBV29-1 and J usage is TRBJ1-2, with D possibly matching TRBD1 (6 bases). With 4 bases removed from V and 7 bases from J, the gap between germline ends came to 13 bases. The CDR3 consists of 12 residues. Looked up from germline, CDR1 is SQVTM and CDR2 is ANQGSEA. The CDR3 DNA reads TGCAGCGTTGGCACAGGGCAGGGTGGCTACACCTTC. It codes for CSVGTGQGGYTF.

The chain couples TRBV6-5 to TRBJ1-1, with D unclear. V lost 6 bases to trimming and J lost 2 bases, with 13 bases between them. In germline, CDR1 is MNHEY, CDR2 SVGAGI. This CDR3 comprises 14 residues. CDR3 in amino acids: CASSRVGLNTEAFF. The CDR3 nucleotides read TGTGCCAGCAGCCGGGTCGGCTTAAACACTGAAGCTTTCTTT.

The DNA for the CDR3 is TGTGCCAGCACAAACAGGGGAAGCGAGCAGTACTTC. Its protein is CASTNRGSEQYF. This sequence joins TRBV6-5 and TRBJ2-7; the match to TRBD1 covers 7 bases. With V trimmed by 7 bases and J by 6 bases, 6 bases remained unmatched. The CDR3 has 12 residues. Germline CDR1 reads MNHEY; CDR2 reads SVGAGI.

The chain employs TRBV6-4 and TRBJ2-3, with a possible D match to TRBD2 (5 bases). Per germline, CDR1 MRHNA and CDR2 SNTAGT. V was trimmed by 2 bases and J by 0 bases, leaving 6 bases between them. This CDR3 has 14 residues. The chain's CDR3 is CASSDRGSTDTQYF. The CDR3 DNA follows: TGTGCCAGCAGTGACCGGGGTAGCACAGATACGCAGTATTTT.

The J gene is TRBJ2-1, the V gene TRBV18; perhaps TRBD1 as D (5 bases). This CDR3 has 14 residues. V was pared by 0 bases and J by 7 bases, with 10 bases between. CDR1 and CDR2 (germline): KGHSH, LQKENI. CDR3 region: CASSPPPGLNEQFF. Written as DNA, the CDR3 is TGTGCCAGCTCACCACCCCCAGGGCTTAATGAGCAGTTCTTC.

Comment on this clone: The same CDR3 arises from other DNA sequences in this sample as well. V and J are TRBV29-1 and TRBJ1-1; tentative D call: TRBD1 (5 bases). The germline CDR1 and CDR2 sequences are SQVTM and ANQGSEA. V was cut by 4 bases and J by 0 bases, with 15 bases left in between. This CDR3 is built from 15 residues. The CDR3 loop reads CSVGAGWGMNTEAFF. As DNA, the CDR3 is TGCAGCGTTGGCGCAGGGTGGGGTATGAACACTGAAGCTTTCTTT.

This chain's CDR3 is CASSLQGRWETQYF. The CDR3 DNA is TGCGCCAGCAGCTTGCAGGGGCGTTGGGAGACCCAGTACTTC. The V and J genes are TRBV5-1 and TRBJ2-5, with D possibly TRBD1 on 6 matching bases. Per the germline V gene, CDR1 is SGHRS and CDR2 is YFSETQ. Trimming shortened V by 1 base and J by 5 bases, and 12 bases separated the two germline ends. The CDR3 has 14 amino acids.

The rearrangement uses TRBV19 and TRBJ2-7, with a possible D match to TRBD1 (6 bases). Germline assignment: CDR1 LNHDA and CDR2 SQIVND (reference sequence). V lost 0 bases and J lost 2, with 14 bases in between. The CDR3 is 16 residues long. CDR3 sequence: CASSIDRAGDAYEQYF. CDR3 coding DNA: TGTGCCAGTAGTATAGATCGCGCAGGGGACGCCTACGAGCAGTACTTC.

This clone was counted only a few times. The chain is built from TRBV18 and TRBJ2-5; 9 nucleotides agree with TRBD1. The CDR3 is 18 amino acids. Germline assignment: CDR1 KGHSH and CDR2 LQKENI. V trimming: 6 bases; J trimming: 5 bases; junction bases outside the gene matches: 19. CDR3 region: CASSFIGQGPHQPETQYF. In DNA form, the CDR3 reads TGTGCCAGCTCTTTCATAGGACAGGGGCCCCATCAGCCGGAGACCCAGTACTTC.

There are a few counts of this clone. The CDR3 loop reads CASKGGVSTDTQYF. CDR3 bases: TGTGCCAGTAAAGGGGGGGTTAGCACAGATACGCAGTATTTT. V and J are TRBV6-5 and TRBJ2-3; D might be TRBD2 (7 bases). This CDR3 contains 14 residues. V lost 9 bases to trimming and J lost 0 bases, with 13 bases between them. The germline V gene has CDR1 MNHEY and CDR2 SVGAGI.

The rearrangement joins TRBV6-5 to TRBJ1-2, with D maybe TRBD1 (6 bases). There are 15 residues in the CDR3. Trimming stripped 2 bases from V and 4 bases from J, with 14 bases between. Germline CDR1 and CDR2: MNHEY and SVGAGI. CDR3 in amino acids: CASSYQGRQGYGYTF. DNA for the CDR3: TGTGCCAGCAGTTACCAGGGGCGGCAGGGCTATGGCTACACCTTC.

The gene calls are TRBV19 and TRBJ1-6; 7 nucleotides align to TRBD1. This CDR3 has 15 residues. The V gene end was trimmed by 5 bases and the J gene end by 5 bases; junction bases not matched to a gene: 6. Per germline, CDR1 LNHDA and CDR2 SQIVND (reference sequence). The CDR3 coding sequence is TGTGCCAGTAGTGTAACCGGGACAGATAATTCACCCCTCCACTTT. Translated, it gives CASSVTGTDNSPLHF. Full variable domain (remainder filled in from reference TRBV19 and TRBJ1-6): DGGITQSPKYLFRKEGQNVTLSCEQNLNHDAMYWYRQDPGQGLRLIYYSQIVNDFQKGDIAEGYSVSREKKESFPLTVTSAQKNPTAFYLCASSVTGTDNSPLHFGNGTRLTVT.

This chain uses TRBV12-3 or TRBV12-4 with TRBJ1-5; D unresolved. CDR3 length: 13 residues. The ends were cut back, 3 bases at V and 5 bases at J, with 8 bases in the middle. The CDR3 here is CASSLGWDQPQHF. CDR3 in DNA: TGTGCCAGCAGTTTGGGCTGGGATCAGCCCCAGCATTTT.

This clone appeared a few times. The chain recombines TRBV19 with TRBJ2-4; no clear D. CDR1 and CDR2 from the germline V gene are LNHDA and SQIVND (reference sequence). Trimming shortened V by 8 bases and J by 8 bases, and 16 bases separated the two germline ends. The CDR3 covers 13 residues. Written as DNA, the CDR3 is TGTGCCAGTGCCCGTATAGGGATGGACATTCAGTACTTC. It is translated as CASARIGMDIQYF.

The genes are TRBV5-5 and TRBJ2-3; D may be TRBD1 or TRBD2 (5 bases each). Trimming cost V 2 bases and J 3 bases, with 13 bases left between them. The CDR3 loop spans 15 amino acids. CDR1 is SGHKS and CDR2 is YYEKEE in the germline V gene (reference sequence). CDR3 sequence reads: CASSFRGWGTDTQYF. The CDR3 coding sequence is TGTGCCAGCAGCTTCCGGGGCTGGGGGACAGATACGCAGTATTTT.

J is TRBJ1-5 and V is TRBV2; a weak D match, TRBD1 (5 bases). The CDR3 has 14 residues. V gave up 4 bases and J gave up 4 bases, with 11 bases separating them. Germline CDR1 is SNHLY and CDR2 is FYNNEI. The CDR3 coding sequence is TGTGCCAGCAGTGGAGTACAGGAGAATCAGCCCCAGCATTTT. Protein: CASSGVQENQPQHF.

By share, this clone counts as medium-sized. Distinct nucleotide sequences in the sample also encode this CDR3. CDR3 sequence reads: CAWRLSGGGNEQFF. The CDR3 nucleotides are TGTGCCTGGAGGCTTTCGGGGGGGGGAAATGAGCAGTTCTTC. V is TRBV30 and J is TRBJ2-1; the match to TRBD2 covers 8 bases. Germline V gene sequence: CDR1 GTSNPN, CDR2 SVGIG (reference sequence). The ends lost 3 bases at V and 7 bases at J; junction bases unmatched: 8. The CDR3 has 14 amino acids.

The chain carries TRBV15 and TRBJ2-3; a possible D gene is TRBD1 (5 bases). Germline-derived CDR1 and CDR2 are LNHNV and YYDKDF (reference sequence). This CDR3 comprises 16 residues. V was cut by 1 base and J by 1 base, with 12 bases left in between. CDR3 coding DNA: TGTGCCACCAGCAGAGTAGTAGGGGCGCGCACAGATACGCAGTATTTT. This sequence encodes CATSRVVGARTDTQYF.

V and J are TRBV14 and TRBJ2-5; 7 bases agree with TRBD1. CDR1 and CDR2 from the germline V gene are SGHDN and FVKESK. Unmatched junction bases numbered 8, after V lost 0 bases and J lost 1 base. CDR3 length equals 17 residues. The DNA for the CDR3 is TGTGCCAGCAGCCAAGACGAGACAGGGTGGGCCCAAGAGACCCAGTACTTC. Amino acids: CASSQDETGWAQETQYF. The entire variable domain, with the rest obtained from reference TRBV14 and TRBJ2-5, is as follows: EAGVTQFPSHSVIEKGQTVTLRCDPISGHDNLYWYRRVMGKEIKFLLHFVKESKQDESGMPNNRFLAERTGGTYSTLKVQPAELEDSGVYFCASSQDETGWAQETQYFGPGTRLLVL.

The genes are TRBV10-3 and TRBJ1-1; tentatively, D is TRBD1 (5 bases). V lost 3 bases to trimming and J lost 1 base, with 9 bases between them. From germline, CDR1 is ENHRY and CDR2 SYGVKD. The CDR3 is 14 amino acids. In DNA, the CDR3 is TGTGCCATCAGTGACCGAGACAGGAACACTGAAGCTTTCTTT. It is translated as CAISDRDRNTEAFF.

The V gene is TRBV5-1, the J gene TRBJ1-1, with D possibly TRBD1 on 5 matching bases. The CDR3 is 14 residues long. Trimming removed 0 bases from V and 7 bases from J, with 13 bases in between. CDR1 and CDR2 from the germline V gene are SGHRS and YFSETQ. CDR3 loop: CASSLAGQNDEAFF. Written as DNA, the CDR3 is TGCGCCAGCAGCTTGGCCGGACAAAACGATGAAGCTTTCTTT.

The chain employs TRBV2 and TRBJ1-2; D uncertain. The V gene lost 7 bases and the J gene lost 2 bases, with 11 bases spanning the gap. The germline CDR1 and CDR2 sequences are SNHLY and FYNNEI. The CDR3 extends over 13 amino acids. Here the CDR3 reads CASIERQNYGYTF. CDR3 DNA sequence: TGTGCCAGCATCGAGCGGCAGAACTATGGCTACACCTTC.